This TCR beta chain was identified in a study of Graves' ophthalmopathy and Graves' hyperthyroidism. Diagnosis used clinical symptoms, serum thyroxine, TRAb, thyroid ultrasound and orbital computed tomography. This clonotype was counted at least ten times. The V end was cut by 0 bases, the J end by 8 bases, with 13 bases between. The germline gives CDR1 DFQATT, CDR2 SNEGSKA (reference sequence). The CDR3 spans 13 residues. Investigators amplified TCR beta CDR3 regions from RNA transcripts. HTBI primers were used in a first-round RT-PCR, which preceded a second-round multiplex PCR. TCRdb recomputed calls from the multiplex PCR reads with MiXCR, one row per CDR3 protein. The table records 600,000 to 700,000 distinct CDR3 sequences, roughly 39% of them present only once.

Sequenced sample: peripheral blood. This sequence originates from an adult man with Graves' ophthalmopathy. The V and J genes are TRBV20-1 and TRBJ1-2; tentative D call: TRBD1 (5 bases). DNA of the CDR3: TGCAGTGCTAGAGATGGAAGGGGCGGGGGCTACACCTTC. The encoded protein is CSARDGRGGGYTF.